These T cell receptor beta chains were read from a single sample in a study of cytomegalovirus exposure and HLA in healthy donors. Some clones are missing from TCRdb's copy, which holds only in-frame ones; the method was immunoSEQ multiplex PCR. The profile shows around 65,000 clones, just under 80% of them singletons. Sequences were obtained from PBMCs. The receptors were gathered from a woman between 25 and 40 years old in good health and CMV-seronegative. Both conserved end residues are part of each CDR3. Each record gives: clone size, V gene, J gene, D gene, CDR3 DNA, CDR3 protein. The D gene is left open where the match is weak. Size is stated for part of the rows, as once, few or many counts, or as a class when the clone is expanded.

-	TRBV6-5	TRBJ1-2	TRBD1	TGTGCCAGCAGTTCTGTGACAGGGGTCTACACCTTC	CASSSVTGVYTF
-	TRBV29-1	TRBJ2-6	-	TGCAGCGTTGTTGGTCGGGGGGCCGGGGCCAACGTCCTGACTTTC	CSVVGRGAGANVLTF
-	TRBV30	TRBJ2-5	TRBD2	TGTGCCTGGAGGGGGCTAGCGGGAGCCTACCAAGAGACCCAGTACTTC	CAWRGLAGAYQETQYF
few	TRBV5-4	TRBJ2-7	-	TGTGCCAGCAGCTTGACAGGGCTGGGGACCTCCTACGAGCAGTACTTC	CASSLTGLGTSYEQYF
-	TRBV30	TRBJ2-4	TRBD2	TGTGCCTGGAGTTGGACACCGGGGGGGAGAGAGTACTTC	CAWSWTPGGREYF
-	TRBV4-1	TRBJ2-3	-	TGCGCCAGCAGACACCTAGCGCTGAGCACAGATACGCAGTATTTT	CASRHLALSTDTQYF
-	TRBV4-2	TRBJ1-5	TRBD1	TGTGCCAGCAGCCCCGACAGGGGGCGAAGCAATCAGCCCCAGCATTTT	CASSPDRGRSNQPQHF
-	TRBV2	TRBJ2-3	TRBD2	TGTGCCAGCACCTTTAGCGGGATGGACACAGATACGCAGTATTTT	CASTFSGMDTDTQYF
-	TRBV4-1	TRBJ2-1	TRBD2	TGCGCCAGCAGCCTCCGAGGGGGCGGGGGGGCCTACAATGAGCAGTTCTTC	CASSLRGGGGAYNEQFF
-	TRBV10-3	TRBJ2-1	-	TGTGCCATCGGTCCCGGGAGTGAGCAGTTCTTC	CAIGPGSEQFF
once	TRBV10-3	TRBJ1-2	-	TGTGCCGTCATGACAGTCAACTATGGCTACACCTTC	CAVMTVNYGYTF
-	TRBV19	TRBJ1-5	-	TGTGCCAGTAGTCTGGGGGGGCCCCAGCATTTT	CASSLGGPQHF
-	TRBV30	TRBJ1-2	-	TGTGCCTGTAGGTGGACAGATCACTATGGCTACACCTTC	CACRWTDHYGYTF
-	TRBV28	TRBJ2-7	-	TGTGCCAGCGCTCCGCCTGGGCAGGGTTCCTACGAGCAGTACTTC	CASAPPGQGSYEQYF
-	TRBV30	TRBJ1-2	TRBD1	TGTGCCTGGAGTGTACTAGGGACAGGGGGCCTCGAGTACTATGGCTACACCTTC	CAWSVLGTGGLEYYGYTF
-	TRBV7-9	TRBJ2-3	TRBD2	TGTGCCAGCAGCAAATTAGCGGGCTTCACAGATACGCAGTATTTT	CASSKLAGFTDTQYF
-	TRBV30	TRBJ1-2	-	TGTGCCTGGAGTGTTCTGGAACAGGGAGGCTACACCTTC	CAWSVLEQGGYTF
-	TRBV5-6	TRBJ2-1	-	TGTGCCAGCAGCGCGGAGGCGCGGGTCCTCTACAATGAGCAGTTCTTC	CASSAEARVLYNEQFF
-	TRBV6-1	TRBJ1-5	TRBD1	TGTGCCAGCAGTGAAAGGGGACAGGGAGCTCAGCCCCAGCATTTT	CASSERGQGAQPQHF
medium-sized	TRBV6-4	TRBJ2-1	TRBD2	TGTGCCAGCAGTGTAGAAGCGGGAATGAGCAATGAGCAGTTCTTC	CASSVEAGMSNEQFF
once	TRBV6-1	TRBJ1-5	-	TGTGCCAGCAGTGAATCTTCGGTTAGACAGCCCCAGCATTTT	CASSESSVRQPQHF
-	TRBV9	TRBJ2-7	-	TGTGCCAGCAGCCCGCAGGGTCCCTCCTACGAGCAGTACTTC	CASSPQGPSYEQYF
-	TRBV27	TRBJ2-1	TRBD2	TGTGCCAGCAGTCCCAGGACTAGCGGGTCTACAAGCTCCTACAATGAGCAGTTCTTC	CASSPRTSGSTSSYNEQFF
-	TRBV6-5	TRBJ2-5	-	TGTGCCAGCAGTTACTCGCCAGGGGAGACCCAGTACTTC	CASSYSPGETQYF
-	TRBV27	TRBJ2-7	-	TGTGCCAGCAGTGTGACAGGTTCCTACGAGCAGTACTTC	CASSVTGSYEQYF
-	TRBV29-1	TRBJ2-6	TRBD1	TGCAGCGTATTCACAGGGGGGAGGGGGGCCAACGTCCTGACTTTC	CSVFTGGRGANVLTF
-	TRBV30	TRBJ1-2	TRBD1	TGTGCCTGGAGTGTACAGGGGCGGGGAGGCTACACCTTC	CAWSVQGRGGYTF
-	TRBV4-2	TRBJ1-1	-	TGTGCCAGCAGCCACACTGTCCTCCCCGAGGCTGAAGCTTTCTTT	CASSHTVLPEAEAFF
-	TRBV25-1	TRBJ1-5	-	TGTGCCAGCAGTGCCGCGCGTGGTCAGCCCCAGCATTTT	CASSAARGQPQHF
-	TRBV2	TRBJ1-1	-	TGTGCCAGCAGTGGACGGAGTACTGAAGCTTTCTTT	CASSGRSTEAFF
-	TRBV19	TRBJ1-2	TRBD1	TGTGCCAGCGGGGACAGGCGCTATAACTATGGCTACACCTTC	CASGDRRYNYGYTF
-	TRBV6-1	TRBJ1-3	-	TGTGCCAGCAGTGAAGCAGCCGAGGCGGGAAACACCATATATTTT	CASSEAAEAGNTIYF
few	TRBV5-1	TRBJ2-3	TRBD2	TGCGCCAGCAGCTCGAGACTAGCGGGAGTGGTTACAGATACGCAGTATTTT	CASSSRLAGVVTDTQYF
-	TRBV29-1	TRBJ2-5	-	TGCAGCGTTGAGGGAGCGGGCTCGTACCAAGAGACCCAGTACTTC	CSVEGAGSYQETQYF
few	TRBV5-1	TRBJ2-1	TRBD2	TGCGCCAGCAGCTCCGGCGGGGGGTTCACCTACAATGAGCAGTTCTTC	CASSSGGGFTYNEQFF
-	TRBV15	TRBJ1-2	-	TGTGCCACCAGCAGAGTGTTACAGGACTACACCTTC	CATSRVLQDYTF
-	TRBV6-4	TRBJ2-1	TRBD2	TGTGCCAGCAGTGGTACTAGCGGGGACAATGAGCAGTTCTTC	CASSGTSGDNEQFF
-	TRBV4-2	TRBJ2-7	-	TGTGCCAGCAGCCAAGATACGGGGAGCGTCTACGAGCAGTACTTC	CASSQDTGSVYEQYF
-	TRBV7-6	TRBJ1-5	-	TGTGCCAGCAGCTTACGAGGCCAGCCCCAGCATTTT	CASSLRGQPQHF
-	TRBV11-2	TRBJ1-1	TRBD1	TGTGCCAGCAGCCCCCAGGGGGTTGAAGCTTTCTTT	CASSPQGVEAFF
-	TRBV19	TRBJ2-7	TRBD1	TGTGCCAGTAGATCGACAGGGAATTTCCACGAGCAGTACTTC	CASRSTGNFHEQYF
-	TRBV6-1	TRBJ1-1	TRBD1	TGTGCCAGCACCTTGGAGGGGGCAGTCACTGAAGCTTTCTTT	CASTLEGAVTEAFF
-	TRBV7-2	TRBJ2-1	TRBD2	TGTGCCAGCAGTTCAACGACTAGCGTTCATGAGCAGTTCTTC	CASSSTTSVHEQFF
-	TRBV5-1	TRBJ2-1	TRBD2	TGCGCCAGCAGCTTGGTTGGGGGAGGGACCGACAATGAGCAGTTCTTC	CASSLVGGGTDNEQFF
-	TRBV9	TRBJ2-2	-	TGTGCCAGCAGCCCTCACGGGTATACAACTGGGGAGCTGTTTTTT	CASSPHGYTTGELFF
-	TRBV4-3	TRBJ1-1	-	TGCGCCAGCAGCCAAGATGCGCAGGGAGGCACTGAAGCTTTCTTT	CASSQDAQGGTEAFF
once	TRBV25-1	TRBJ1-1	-	TGTGCCAGCGGGGGGGCTGCCAGGGGCGTTCTCTTT	CASGGAARGVLF
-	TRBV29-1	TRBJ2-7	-	TGCAGCGGCGTTAGGACAACTTACTTC	CSGVRTTYF
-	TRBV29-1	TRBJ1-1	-	TGCAGCTTACGTCCCAGGCATAACACTGAAGCTTTCTTT	CSLRPRHNTEAFF
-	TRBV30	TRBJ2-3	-	TGTGCCTGGAGTGTTAGCGACACAGATACGCAGTATTTT	CAWSVSDTDTQYF
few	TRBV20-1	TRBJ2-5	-	TGCAGTGCCCTCTGGCTGGAGACCCAGTACTTC	CSALWLETQYF
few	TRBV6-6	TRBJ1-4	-	TGTGCCAGCACTTTAACCAGGACAAGGGAAAAACTGTTTTTT	CASTLTRTREKLFF
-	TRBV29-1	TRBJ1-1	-	TGCAGCGTTGAAGATCTTCCCCCTTTGACTGCGGGGGGTACTGAAGCTTTCTTT	CSVEDLPPLTAGGTEAFF
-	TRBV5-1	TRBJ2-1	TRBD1	TGCGCCAGCAGCACTGACAGGGTCTGGGGTGAGCAGTTCTTC	CASSTDRVWGEQFF
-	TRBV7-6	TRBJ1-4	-	TGTGCCAGCAGCTTAGGAGCAACTAATGAAAAACTGTTTTTT	CASSLGATNEKLFF
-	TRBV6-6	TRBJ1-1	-	TGTGCCAGCAGTTCAGGGTACACTGAAGCTTTCTTT	CASSSGYTEAFF
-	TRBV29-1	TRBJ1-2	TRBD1	TGCAGCGTTGAAGGGACAGGGATGAACTATGGCTACACCTTC	CSVEGTGMNYGYTF
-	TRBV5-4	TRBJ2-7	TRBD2	TGTGCCAGCAGCTCGTTAGCGGGAGGAACCTCCTACGAGCAGTACTTC	CASSSLAGGTSYEQYF
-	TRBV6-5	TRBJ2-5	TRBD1	TGTGCCAGCAGCCGGACAGGGTATGAGACCCAGTACTTC	CASSRTGYETQYF